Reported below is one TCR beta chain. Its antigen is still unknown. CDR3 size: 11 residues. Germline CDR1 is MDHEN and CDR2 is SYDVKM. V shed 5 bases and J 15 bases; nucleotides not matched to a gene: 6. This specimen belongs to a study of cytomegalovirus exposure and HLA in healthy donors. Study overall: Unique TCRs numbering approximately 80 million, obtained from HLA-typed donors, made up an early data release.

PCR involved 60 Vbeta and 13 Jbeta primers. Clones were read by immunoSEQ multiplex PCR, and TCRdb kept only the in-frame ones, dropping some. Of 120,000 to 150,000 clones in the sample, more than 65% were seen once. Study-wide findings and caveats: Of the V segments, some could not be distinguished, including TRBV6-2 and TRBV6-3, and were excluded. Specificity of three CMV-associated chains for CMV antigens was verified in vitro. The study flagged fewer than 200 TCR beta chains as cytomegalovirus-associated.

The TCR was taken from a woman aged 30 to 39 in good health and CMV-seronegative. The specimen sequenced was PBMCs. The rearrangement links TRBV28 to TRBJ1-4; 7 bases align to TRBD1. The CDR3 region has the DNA TGTGCCAGCAGTGGACAGGTTTCGGTGTTTTTT. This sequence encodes CASSGQVSVFF.